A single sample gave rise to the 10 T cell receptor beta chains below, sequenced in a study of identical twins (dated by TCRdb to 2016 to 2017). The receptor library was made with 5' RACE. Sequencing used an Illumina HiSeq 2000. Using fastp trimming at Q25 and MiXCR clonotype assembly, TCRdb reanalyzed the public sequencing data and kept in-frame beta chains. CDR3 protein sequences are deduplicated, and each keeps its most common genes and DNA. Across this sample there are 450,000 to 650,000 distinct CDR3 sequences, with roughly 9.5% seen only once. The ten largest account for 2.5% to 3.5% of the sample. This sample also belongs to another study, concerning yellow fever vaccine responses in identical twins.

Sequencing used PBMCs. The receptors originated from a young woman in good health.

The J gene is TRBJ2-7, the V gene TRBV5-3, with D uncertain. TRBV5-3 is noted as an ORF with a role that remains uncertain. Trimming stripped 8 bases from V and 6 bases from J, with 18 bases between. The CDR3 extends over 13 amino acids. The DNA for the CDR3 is TGTGCCAGCAGCCCGGGTGTACGCTCCGAGCAGTACTTC. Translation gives CASSPGVRSEQYF.

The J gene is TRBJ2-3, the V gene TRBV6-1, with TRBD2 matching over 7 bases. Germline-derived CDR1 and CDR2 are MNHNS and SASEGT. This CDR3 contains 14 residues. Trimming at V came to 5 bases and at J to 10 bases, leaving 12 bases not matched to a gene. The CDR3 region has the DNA TGTGCCAGCAGTCAGGGCGCGGGGGATGGCGCGCAGTATTTT. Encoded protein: CASSQGAGDGAQYF.

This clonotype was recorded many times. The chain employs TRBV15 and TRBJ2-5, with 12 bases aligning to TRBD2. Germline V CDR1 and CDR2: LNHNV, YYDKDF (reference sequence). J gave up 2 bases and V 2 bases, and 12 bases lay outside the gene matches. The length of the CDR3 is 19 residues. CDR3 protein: CATSRSMLGGLAGQETQYF. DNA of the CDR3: TGTGCCACCAGCAGATCCATGTTGGGAGGACTAGCGGGGCAAGAGACCCAGTACTTC.

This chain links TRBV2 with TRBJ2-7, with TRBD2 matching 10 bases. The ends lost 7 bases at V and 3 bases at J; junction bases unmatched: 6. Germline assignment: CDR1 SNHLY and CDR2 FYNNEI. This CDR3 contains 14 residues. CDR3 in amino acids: CASNPGTSVYEQYF. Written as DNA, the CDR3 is TGTGCCAGCAATCCCGGGACTAGCGTCTACGAGCAGTACTTC.

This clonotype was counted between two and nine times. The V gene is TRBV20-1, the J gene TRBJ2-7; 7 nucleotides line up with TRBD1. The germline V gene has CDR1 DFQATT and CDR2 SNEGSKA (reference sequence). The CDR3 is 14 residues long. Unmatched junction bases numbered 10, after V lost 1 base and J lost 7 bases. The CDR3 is CSARGPQGSGEQYF. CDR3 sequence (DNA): TGCAGTGCTAGAGGCCCACAGGGGTCTGGGGAGCAGTACTTC.

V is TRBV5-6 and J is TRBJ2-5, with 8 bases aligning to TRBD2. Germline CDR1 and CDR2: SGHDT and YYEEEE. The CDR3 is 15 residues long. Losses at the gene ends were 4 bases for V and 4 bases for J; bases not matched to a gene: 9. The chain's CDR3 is CASSTSTSARETQYF. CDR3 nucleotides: TGTGCCAGCAGCACTTCGACTAGCGCCAGAGAGACCCAGTACTTC.

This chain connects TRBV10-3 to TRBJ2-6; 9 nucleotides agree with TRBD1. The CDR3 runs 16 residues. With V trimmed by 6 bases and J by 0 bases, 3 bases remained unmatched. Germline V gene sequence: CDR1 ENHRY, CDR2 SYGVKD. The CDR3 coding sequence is TGTGCCATCAGATGGGACAGGGCCTCTGGGGCCAACGTCCTGACTTTC. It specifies CAIRWDRASGANVLTF.

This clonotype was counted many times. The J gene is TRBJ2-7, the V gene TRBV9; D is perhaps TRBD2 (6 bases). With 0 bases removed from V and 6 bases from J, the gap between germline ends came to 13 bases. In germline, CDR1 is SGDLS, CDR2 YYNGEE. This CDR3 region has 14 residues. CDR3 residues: CASSVDRGRGEQYF. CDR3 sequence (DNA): TGTGCCAGCAGCGTAGATCGGGGGAGAGGCGAGCAGTACTTC. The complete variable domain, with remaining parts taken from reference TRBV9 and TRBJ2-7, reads DSGVTQTPKHLITATGQRVTLRCSPRSGDLSVYWYQQSLDQGLQFLIQYYNGEERAKGNILERFSAQQFPDLHSELNLSSLELGDSALYFCASSVDRGRGEQYFGPGTRLTVT.

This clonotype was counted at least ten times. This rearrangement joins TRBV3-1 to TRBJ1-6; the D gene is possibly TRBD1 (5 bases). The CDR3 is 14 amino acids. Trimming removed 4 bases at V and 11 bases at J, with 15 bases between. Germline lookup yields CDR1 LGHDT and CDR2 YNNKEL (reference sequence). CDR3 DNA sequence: TGTGCCAGCAGCCCAGCAGGGTTCTACCCACCCCTCCACTTT. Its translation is CASSPAGFYPPLHF. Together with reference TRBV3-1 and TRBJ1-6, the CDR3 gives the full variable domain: DTAVSQTPKYLVTQMGNDKSIKCEQNLGHDTMYWYKQDSKKFLKIMFSYNNKELIINETVPNRFSPKSPDKAHLNLHINSLELGDSAVYFCASSPAGFYPPLHFGNGTRLTVT.

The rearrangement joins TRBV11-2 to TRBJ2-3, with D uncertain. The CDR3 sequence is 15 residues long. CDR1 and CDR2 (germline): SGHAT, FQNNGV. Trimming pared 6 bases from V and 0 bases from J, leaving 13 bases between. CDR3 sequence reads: CASRSVSSSTDTQYF. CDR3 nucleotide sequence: TGTGCCAGCAGGAGTGTCAGTAGTAGCACAGATACGCAGTATTTT.